The 14 T cell receptor beta chains presented below share a single source sample, sequenced in a study of T-cell memory formation after mild COVID-19. TCRdb re-called the 5' RACE reads through MiXCR, storing one row per CDR3 protein. The sample has some 450,000 distinct CDR3 sequences; about 19% are singletons. The sample consisted of PBMCs or a T cell subset sorted from them (not recorded which). Receptors originate from an adult woman who had mild COVID-19 (a few samples of this study predate the infection). Cell type and time point are not known.

This clonotype showed up just a few times. The chain employs TRBV20-1 and TRBJ2-7, with a possible D match to TRBD2 (5 bases). CDR3 length: 14 residues. V lost 3 bases and J lost 4, with 16 bases in between. Germline V CDR1 and CDR2: DFQATT, SNEGSKA (reference sequence). CDR3 coding DNA: TGCAGTGCTAGCCTCTCGGCAGGACTTTACGAGCAGTACTTC. It codes for CSASLSAGLYEQYF.

CDR3 coding DNA: TGTGCCACCAGTGATCAACTAGCGGGGGAACGCAATGAGCAGTTCTTC. It specifies CATSDQLAGERNEQFF. The chain employs TRBV24-1 and TRBJ2-1; 11 bases are a match to TRBD2. This CDR3 has 16 amino acids. Germline CDR1 reads KGHDR; CDR2 reads SFDVKD. V lost 3 bases, J lost 6 bases, and 6 bases stayed unmatched.

This clonotype has only a few counts. The gene calls are TRBV9 and TRBJ1-6; D not resolved. There are 15 residues in the CDR3. CDR1 and CDR2 (germline): SGDLS, YYNGEE. V was pared by 5 bases and J by 7 bases, with 16 bases between. The DNA of the CDR3 is TGTGCCAGCAGTCCGATGGGGTCGCTGAATTCACCCCTCCACTTT. Protein product: CASSPMGSLNSPLHF.

This clonotype was seen only a few times. V is TRBV3-1 and J is TRBJ1-1, with D hard to call. V gave up 2 bases and J gave up 8 bases, with 9 bases separating them. The germline V gene encodes CDR1 LGHDT and CDR2 YNNKEL (reference sequence). This CDR3 is 12 amino acids long. CDR3 in DNA: TGTGCCAGCAGCCAAACCCGGCAGGAAGCTTTCTTT. It encodes CASSQTRQEAFF. Variable domain in full (rest from reference TRBV3-1 and TRBJ1-1): DTAVSQTPKYLVTQMGNDKSIKCEQNLGHDTMYWYKQDSKKFLKIMFSYNNKELIINETVPNRFSPKSPDKAHLNLHINSLELGDSAVYFCASSQTRQEAFFGQGTRLTVV.

This clonotype turned up a few times. The V gene is TRBV7-9, the J gene TRBJ2-7; 7 bases are a match to TRBD1. The length of the CDR3 is 14 residues. The V gene's germline CDR1 is SEHNR and CDR2 FQNEAQ (reference sequence). V shed 5 bases, J shed 2 bases, and the junction held 6 bases outside the gene matches. The CDR3 loop is CASSQTGQTYEQYF. The CDR3 region has the DNA TGTGCCAGCAGCCAAACGGGACAGACCTACGAGCAGTACTTC.

This clonotype was detected many times. The V call is TRBV15, the J call TRBJ1-2; no definite D call. In germline, CDR1 is LNHNV, CDR2 YYDKDF (reference sequence). The CDR3 contains 13 residues. Trimming stripped 5 bases from V and 8 bases from J, with 15 bases between. The CDR3 sequence: CATSSTPRLGYTF. Written as DNA, the CDR3 is TGTGCCACCAGCTCGACCCCGCGGCTAGGCTACACCTTC.

This clonotype was detected many times. The genes are TRBV7-9 and TRBJ2-3; TRBD2 might be the D (5 bases). V lost 6 bases to trimming and J lost 1 base, with 11 bases between them. CDR3 length: 14 residues. CDR1 and CDR2 from the germline V gene are SEHNR and FQNEAQ (reference sequence). This chain's CDR3 is CASSSGSGTDTQYF. The CDR3 DNA reads as TGTGCCAGCAGTTCGGGATCGGGCACAGATACGCAGTATTTT.

V gene TRBV5-1 combines with J gene TRBJ2-7; the D gene could be TRBD1 or TRBD2 (5 bases each). The CDR3 consists of 18 residues. The V and J ends lost 8 bases and 3 bases respectively, with 30 bases between them. Germline V gene lookup returns CDR1 SGHRS and CDR2 YFSETQ. The CDR3 region is CASYGEPIGEKGIYEQYF. Written as DNA, the CDR3 is TGCGCCAGTTATGGGGAACCAATAGGGGAGAAGGGCATCTACGAGCAGTACTTC.

V and J are TRBV18 and TRBJ1-2; D unclear. Trimming pared 6 bases from V and 6 bases from J, leaving 23 bases between. Germline V gives CDR1 KGHSH, CDR2 LQKENI. This CDR3 has 16 amino acids. The CDR3: CASSRRFDRKTHGYTF. CDR3 nucleotide sequence: TGTGCCAGCTCGCGGCGTTTTGACCGTAAAACCCATGGCTACACCTTC. Drawing the rest from reference TRBV18 and TRBJ1-2, the complete variable domain is NAGVMQNPRHLVRRRGQEARLRCSPMKGHSHVYWYRQLPEEGLKFMVYLQKENIIDESGMPKERFSAEFPKEGPSILRIQQVVRGDSAAYFCASSRRFDRKTHGYTFGSGTRLTVV.

This clonotype was seen a few times. This chain uses TRBV20-1 with TRBJ2-7; D gene unclear. Germline CDR1 is DFQATT and CDR2 is SNEGSKA (reference sequence). CDR3 size: 13 residues. V gave up 1 base and J gave up 6 bases, with 13 bases separating them. CDR3 sequence: CSARGFPGGEQYF. CDR3 nucleotide sequence: TGCAGTGCTAGAGGGTTCCCGGGCGGCGAGCAGTACTTC.

This clonotype showed up just a few times. The chain uses TRBV29-1 and TRBJ2-7; D unclear. Trimming removed 1 base from V and 0 bases from J, with 10 bases in between. The CDR3 sequence is 14 residues long. Germline CDR1 is SQVTM and CDR2 is ANQGSEA. The CDR3 coding sequence is TGCAGCGTTGAAGTTGTAGGCAGCTCCTACGAGCAGTACTTC. It yields the protein CSVEVVGSSYEQYF.

In its sample, this clonotype was seen a few times. The CDR3 nucleotides are TGTGCCAGCAGACCAGGGGTGGGAACTGAAGCTTTCTTT. Translating it yields CASRPGVGTEAFF. The rearrangement links TRBV28 to TRBJ1-1; possibly TRBD1 for D (6 bases). CDR1 is MDHEN, CDR2 SYDVKM, per germline. This CDR3 spans 13 amino acids. V lost 6 bases and J 5 bases, leaving 13 bases between the germline ends.

The V call is TRBV9, the J call TRBJ2-5, with 12 bases identical to TRBD2. The CDR3 sequence is 17 residues long. V was pared by 0 bases and J by 5 bases, with 8 bases of the junction left unmatched. The germline CDR1 and CDR2 sequences are SGDLS and YYNGEE. CDR3 protein: CASSVDGLAGSLETQYF. CDR3 nucleotide sequence: TGTGCCAGCAGCGTAGATGGACTAGCGGGAAGCTTGGAGACCCAGTACTTC.

This clonotype turned up a few times. The CDR3 DNA reads TGCAGTGCCCCCATCACAGGGGGTCATGGCTACACCTTC. Translation: CSAPITGGHGYTF. V is TRBV20-1 and J is TRBJ1-2; 8 bases align to TRBD1. The CDR3 consists of 13 residues. Looked up from germline, CDR1 is DFQATT and CDR2 is SNEGSKA (reference sequence). J lost 6 bases, V lost 6 bases, and 9 bases had no gene match.